These T cell receptor beta chains were read from a single sample in a study of blood T cell repertoires in COVID-19. Sequencing was performed with immunoSEQ multiplex PCR; in TCRdb, only in-frame clones are kept and a portion is missing. The table has approximately 380,000 clones, around 84% seen once. The sequenced sample consisted of peripheral blood. The receptors shown here come from a woman aged 18-29 years with acute or convalescent COVID-19. Each CDR3 is given with its conserved first and last residue. The order of the fields is D gene, clone size, V gene, J gene, CDR3 protein, CDR3 DNA. The D gene is left open where the match is weak. Clone size is shown for a subset of rows, as once, few, many or a class of expanded clone.

NA,few,TRBV12-5,TRBJ2-1,CASGLTSNEQFF,TGTGCTAGTGGTTTAACTTCTAATGAGCAGTTCTTC
TRBD1,NA,TRBV6-5,TRBJ1-1,CASQPPGQQNTEAFF,TGTGCCAGCCAGCCCCCGGGACAGCAGAACACTGAAGCTTTCTTT
TRBD1,few,TRBV24-1,TRBJ1-2,CATSDQDRRYGYTF,TGTGCCACCAGTGATCAGGACAGGCGCTATGGCTACACCTTC
TRBD1,NA,TRBV6-4,TRBJ2-3,CASSRGQGAATDTQYF,TGTGCCAGCAGTCGAGGACAGGGGGCCGCCACAGATACGCAGTATTTT
NA,NA,TRBV3-1/TRBV3-2,TRBJ2-6,CAGSRGTGANVLTF,TGTGCCGGATCCAGGGGAACTGGGGCCAACGTCCTGACTTTC
NA,NA,TRBV28,TRBJ1-1,CASSPYERATEAFF,TGTGCCAGCAGTCCGTATGAGAGGGCCACTGAAGCTTTCTTT
TRBD1,NA,TRBV2,TRBJ2-1,CASSELGGQGAYNEQFF,TGTGCCAGCAGTGAATTGGGGGGACAGGGGGCCTACAATGAGCAGTTCTTC
NA,NA,TRBV3-1/TRBV3-2,TRBJ2-3,CASSQDLGSTDTQYF,TGTGCCAGCAGCCAAGATCTCGGGAGCACAGATACGCAGTATTTT
NA,NA,TRBV5-4,TRBJ2-5,CASSPIPRGETQYF,TGTGCCAGCAGCCCCATCCCCAGAGGAGAGACCCAGTACTTC
TRBD1,NA,TRBV6-5,TRBJ1-2,CASRRTGVDGYTF,TGTGCCAGCAGAAGGACAGGGGTTGATGGCTACACCTTC
TRBD2,NA,TRBV5-6,TRBJ2-4,CASSTGPGGNIQYF,TGTGCCAGCAGCACGGGCCCCGGGGGGAACATTCAGTACTTC
TRBD1,NA,TRBV3-1/TRBV3-2,TRBJ1-1,CASSRGQGSAEAFF,TGTGCCAGCAGCCGGGGACAGGGGAGCGCTGAAGCTTTCTTT
TRBD2,NA,TRBV11-2,TRBJ2-5,CASSFQGLAGGGDQETQYF,TGTGCCAGCAGCTTCCAAGGACTAGCGGGGGGCGGGGACCAAGAGACCCAGTACTTC
NA,NA,TRBV27,TRBJ2-3,CASSLPGIPTDTQYF,TGTGCCAGCAGTTTACCGGGTATTCCCACAGATACGCAGTATTTT
TRBD1,NA,TRBV5-1,TRBJ2-7,CASTWTGGSYEQYF,TGCGCCAGCACCTGGACAGGGGGCTCCTACGAGCAGTACTTC
TRBD1,NA,TRBV5-1,TRBJ1-1,CASSVGQGPPLGQAFF,TGCGCCAGCAGCGTGGGACAGGGGCCGCCCCTAGGACAAGCTTTCTTT
NA,NA,TRBV4-1,TRBJ1-2,CASSQRGGDGYTF,TGCGCCAGCAGCCAGCGGGGTGGGGATGGCTACACCTTC
NA,NA,TRBV2,TRBJ1-2,CASSVTRNRDYGYTF,TGTGCCAGCAGTGTGACGAGGAACAGGGACTATGGCTACACCTTC
TRBD1,NA,TRBV4-1,TRBJ2-2,CASSRRDRGPDTGELFF,TGCGCCAGCAGCCGCCGGGACAGGGGGCCGGACACCGGGGAGCTGTTTTTT
NA,NA,TRBV7-8,TRBJ1-3,CASSSRYSISGNTIYF,TGTGCCAGCAGCTCACGCTACAGCATCTCTGGAAACACCATATATTTT
NA,NA,TRBV9,TRBJ2-1,CASSVVSSYNEQFF,TGTGCCAGCAGCGTAGTCAGTTCCTACAATGAGCAGTTCTTC
NA,NA,TRBV19,TRBJ2-7,CASSRRGLREQYF,TGTGCCAGTAGTCGCCGCGGACTGAGGGAGCAGTACTTC
TRBD1,once,TRBV18,TRBJ1-1,CASSRRQGDTEAFF,TGTGCCAGCTCACGACGACAGGGGGACACTGAAGCTTTCTTT
TRBD2,NA,TRBV3-1/TRBV3-2,TRBJ2-2,CASSQYSLAGAAGELFF,TGTGCCAGCAGCCAATATTCACTAGCGGGAGCGGCCGGGGAGCTGTTTTTT
TRBD1,NA,TRBV19,TRBJ1-2,CATRWATGSSGYTF,TGTGCCACCCGGTGGGCGACAGGGTCTTCTGGCTACACCTTC
NA,NA,TRBV5-1,TRBJ1-1,CASSLERRDTEAFF,TGCGCCAGCAGCTTGGAACGGAGGGACACTGAAGCTTTCTTT
NA,NA,TRBV12-5,TRBJ1-2,CASGWDIYGYTF,TGTGCTAGTGGATGGGACATCTATGGCTACACCTTC
TRBD1,few,TRBV30,TRBJ1-1,CAWSVQGAYTEAFF,TGTGCCTGGAGTGTACAGGGGGCGTACACTGAAGCTTTCTTT
NA,NA,TRBV4-2,TRBJ2-6,CASSQGRSAGANVLTF,TGTGCCAGCAGCCAAGGTCGTAGTGCTGGGGCCAACGTCCTGACTTTC
NA,NA,TRBV12-5,TRBJ1-5,CASGRDSEWGYSNQPQHF,TGTGCTAGTGGTCGGGACTCGGAATGGGGCTATAGCAATCAGCCCCAGCATTTT
NA,NA,TRBV14,TRBJ1-2,CASSQDRKGFYGYTF,TGTGCCAGCAGCCAAGATAGAAAGGGGTTTTATGGCTACACCTTC
TRBD1,few,TRBV29-1,TRBJ1-5,CSVKTGVNQPQHF,TGCAGCGTTAAGACAGGGGTCAATCAGCCCCAGCATTTT
NA,NA,TRBV19,TRBJ2-3,CASSPQGIPDTQYF,TGTGCCAGTAGTCCCCAGGGGATTCCAGATACGCAGTATTTT
NA,few,TRBV19,TRBJ2-1,CASSIPYRENEQFF,TGTGCCAGTAGTATCCCATACAGGGAAAATGAGCAGTTCTTC
NA,NA,TRBV6-1,TRBJ1-1,CASSDSPAFF,TGTGCCAGCAGTGATTCCCCGGCTTTCTTT
NA,NA,TRBV3-1/TRBV3-2,TRBJ1-1,CASSQVYSGLEAFF,TGTGCCAGCAGCCAAGTTTATTCAGGACTTGAAGCTTTCTTT
TRBD2,NA,TRBV4-1,TRBJ2-7,CASSQDRASGRADEQYF,TGCGCCAGCAGCCAAGATCGCGCTAGCGGGAGGGCGGACGAGCAGTACTTC
TRBD1,once,TRBV10-1,TRBJ1-1,CASSGQGAPSGEAFF,TGCGCCAGCAGCGGACAGGGGGCCCCCTCGGGTGAAGCTTTCTTT
NA,NA,TRBV29-1,TRBJ2-7,CSVVHPDSSYEQYF,TGCAGCGTTGTACATCCGGACAGCTCCTACGAGCAGTACTTC
TRBD2,NA,TRBV10-2,TRBJ2-7,CASCSGGSYEQYF,TGCGCCAGCTGTAGCGGGGGTTCCTACGAGCAGTACTTC
NA,NA,TRBV3-1/TRBV3-2,TRBJ2-3,CASSSSHPRGAPQYTQYF,TGTGCCAGCAGTTCCTCACACCCACGGGGGGCCCCCCAATATACGCAGTATTTT
TRBD1,NA,TRBV2,TRBJ1-5,CASSRQGATGQPQHF,TGTGCCAGCAGCCGACAGGGGGCGACGGGGCAGCCCCAGCATTTT